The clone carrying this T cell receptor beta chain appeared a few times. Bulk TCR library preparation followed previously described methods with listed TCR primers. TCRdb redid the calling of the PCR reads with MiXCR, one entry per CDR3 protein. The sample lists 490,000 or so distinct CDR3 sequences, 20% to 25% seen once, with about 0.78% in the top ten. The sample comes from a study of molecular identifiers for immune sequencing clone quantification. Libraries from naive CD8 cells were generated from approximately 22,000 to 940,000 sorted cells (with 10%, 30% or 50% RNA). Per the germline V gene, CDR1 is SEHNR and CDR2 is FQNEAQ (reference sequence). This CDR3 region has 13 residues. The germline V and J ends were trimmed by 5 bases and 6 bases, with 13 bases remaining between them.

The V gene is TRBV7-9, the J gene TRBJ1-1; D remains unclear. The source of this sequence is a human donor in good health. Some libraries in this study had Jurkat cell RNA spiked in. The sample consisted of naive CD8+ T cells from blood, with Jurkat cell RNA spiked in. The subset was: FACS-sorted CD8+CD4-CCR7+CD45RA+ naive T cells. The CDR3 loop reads CASSPLIFAEAFF. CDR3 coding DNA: TGTGCCAGCAGCCCCCTAATTTTCGCTGAAGCTTTCTTT.